Each of the 7 T cell receptor beta chains below was sequenced from the same sample in a study of graft-versus-host responses after intestinal transplantation. These receptors are not linked to any known antigen. Sequencing used immunoSEQ multiplex PCR; TCRdb keeps in-frame clones, though not all of them. Of approximately 93,000 clones listed, around 92% are singletons. The sample in question was unstimulated CD8+ T cells sorted from spleen or lymph node cells, obtained before transplant. These receptors originate from a human donor who was the organ donor for an intestinal transplant.

This sequence joins TRBV7-3 and TRBJ2-1, with 7 bases lining up with TRBD2. The CDR3 runs to 15 residues. The germline V gene has CDR1 SGHTA and CDR2 FQGTGA. The V gene end was trimmed by 1 base and the J gene end by 4 bases; junction bases not matched to a gene: 4. In DNA form, the CDR3 reads TGTGCCAGCAGCTTAATTGCGGGAGTATACAATGAGCAGTTCTTC. Protein: CASSLIAGVYNEQFF.

The chain is built from TRBV4-2 and TRBJ1-2; D gene uncertain. This CDR3 region has 17 residues. The V and J ends lost 1 base and 4 bases respectively, with 19 bases between them. Germline V gene lookup returns CDR1 LGHNA and CDR2 YNFKEQ. The CDR3 loop reads CASSQGFVLSWFYGYTF. In nucleotides, the CDR3 is TGTGCCAGCAGCCAAGGGTTCGTACTCTCCTGGTTCTATGGCTACACCTTC.

The chain's CDR3 is CASRNHPGTGVTEAFF. In DNA form, the CDR3 reads TGCGCCAGCAGAAATCATCCCGGGACAGGAGTCACTGAAGCTTTCTTT. V gene TRBV5-1 combines with J gene TRBJ1-1; 8 bases are shared with TRBD1. Trimming cost V 5 bases and J 4 bases; bases outside gene matches: 13. The germline V gene has CDR1 SGHRS and CDR2 YFSETQ. The CDR3 runs to 16 residues. Full variable domain (missing parts from reference TRBV5-1 and TRBJ1-1): KAGVTQTPRYLIKTRGQQVTLSCSPISGHRSVSWYQQTPGQGLQFLFEYFSETQRNKGNFPGRFSGRQFSNSRSEMNVSTLELGDSALYLCASRNHPGTGVTEAFFGQGTRLTVV.

The chain is built from TRBV11-2 and TRBJ2-3; 8 nucleotides align to TRBD2. The CDR3 covers 16 residues. V shed 5 bases and J 6 bases; nucleotides not matched to a gene: 13. The germline CDR1 and CDR2 sequences are SGHAT and FQNNGV. The CDR3 here is CASSPTPGTSMDTQYF. CDR3 bases: TGTGCCAGCAGCCCAACACCCGGGACTAGTATGGATACGCAGTATTTT.

The V call is TRBV4-2, the J call TRBJ2-2; TRBD2 aligns across 9 bases. Looked up from germline, CDR1 is LGHNA and CDR2 is YNFKEQ. The V gene end was trimmed by 0 bases and the J gene end by 3 bases; junction bases not matched to a gene: 11. This CDR3 has 19 residues. The CDR3 sequence is CASSQDWHSGGSYTGELFF. CDR3 nucleotides: TGTGCCAGCAGCCAAGATTGGCATAGCGGGGGATCTTACACCGGGGAGCTGTTTTTT.

Points on this clone: This CDR3 is also generated by other DNA sequences in the sample. This rearrangement joins TRBV4-2 to TRBJ1-1; D might be TRBD1 (5 bases). Between the trimmed V and J ends, which lost 4 bases and 4 bases, there was a span of 13 bases. Germline V CDR1 and CDR2: LGHNA, YNFKEQ. This CDR3 spans 14 amino acids. CDR3 sequence: CASSPRTGGTEAFF. The CDR3 DNA follows: TGTGCCAGCAGCCCCCGCACGGGGGGCACTGAAGCTTTCTTT.

The chain is built from TRBV4-1 and TRBJ2-1; TRBD2 agrees at 12 bases. Germline CDR1 and CDR2: MGHRA and YSYEKL. J was trimmed by 5 bases and V by 4 bases; bases with no gene match: 12. The CDR3 totals 18 residues. Here the CDR3 DNA reads TGCGCCAGCAGCCCGATTTTAGGACTAGCGGGGAAAAACAATGAGCAGTTCTTC. This sequence encodes CASSPILGLAGKNNEQFF.